Below, one T cell receptor (beta chain) is given with its context. How the authors handled the data: By means of reference gene primer amplification, nucleated cell counts were estimated. Clones were read by immunoSEQ multiplex PCR, and TCRdb kept only the in-frame ones, dropping some. V, J and clone size derive from that table, while D and trimming were established from the DNA sequence. The sample includes 150,000 or so clones, 75% to 90% of them seen just once. The record originates from a study of blood T cell repertoires in COVID-19. About the research overall: The United States, Italy and Spain supplied acute and convalescent COVID-19 samples. Sample material is recorded as cDNA or gDNA derived from T cells, B-cell-depleted T cells, or PBMCs.

The receptor comes from a man between 60 and 70 years old with active or convalescent COVID-19. Sequencing was performed on peripheral blood.

This chain's CDR3 is CASSLLRSPLHF. CDR3 bases: TGTGCCAGCAGTTTACTGAGATCACCCCTCCACTTT. V gene TRBV27 combines with J gene TRBJ1-6; D unclear. CDR3 length: 12 amino acids. Deletions cut 2 bases from V and 10 bases from J, with 6 bases between. Germline CDR1 and CDR2: MNHEY and SMNVEV (reference sequence).